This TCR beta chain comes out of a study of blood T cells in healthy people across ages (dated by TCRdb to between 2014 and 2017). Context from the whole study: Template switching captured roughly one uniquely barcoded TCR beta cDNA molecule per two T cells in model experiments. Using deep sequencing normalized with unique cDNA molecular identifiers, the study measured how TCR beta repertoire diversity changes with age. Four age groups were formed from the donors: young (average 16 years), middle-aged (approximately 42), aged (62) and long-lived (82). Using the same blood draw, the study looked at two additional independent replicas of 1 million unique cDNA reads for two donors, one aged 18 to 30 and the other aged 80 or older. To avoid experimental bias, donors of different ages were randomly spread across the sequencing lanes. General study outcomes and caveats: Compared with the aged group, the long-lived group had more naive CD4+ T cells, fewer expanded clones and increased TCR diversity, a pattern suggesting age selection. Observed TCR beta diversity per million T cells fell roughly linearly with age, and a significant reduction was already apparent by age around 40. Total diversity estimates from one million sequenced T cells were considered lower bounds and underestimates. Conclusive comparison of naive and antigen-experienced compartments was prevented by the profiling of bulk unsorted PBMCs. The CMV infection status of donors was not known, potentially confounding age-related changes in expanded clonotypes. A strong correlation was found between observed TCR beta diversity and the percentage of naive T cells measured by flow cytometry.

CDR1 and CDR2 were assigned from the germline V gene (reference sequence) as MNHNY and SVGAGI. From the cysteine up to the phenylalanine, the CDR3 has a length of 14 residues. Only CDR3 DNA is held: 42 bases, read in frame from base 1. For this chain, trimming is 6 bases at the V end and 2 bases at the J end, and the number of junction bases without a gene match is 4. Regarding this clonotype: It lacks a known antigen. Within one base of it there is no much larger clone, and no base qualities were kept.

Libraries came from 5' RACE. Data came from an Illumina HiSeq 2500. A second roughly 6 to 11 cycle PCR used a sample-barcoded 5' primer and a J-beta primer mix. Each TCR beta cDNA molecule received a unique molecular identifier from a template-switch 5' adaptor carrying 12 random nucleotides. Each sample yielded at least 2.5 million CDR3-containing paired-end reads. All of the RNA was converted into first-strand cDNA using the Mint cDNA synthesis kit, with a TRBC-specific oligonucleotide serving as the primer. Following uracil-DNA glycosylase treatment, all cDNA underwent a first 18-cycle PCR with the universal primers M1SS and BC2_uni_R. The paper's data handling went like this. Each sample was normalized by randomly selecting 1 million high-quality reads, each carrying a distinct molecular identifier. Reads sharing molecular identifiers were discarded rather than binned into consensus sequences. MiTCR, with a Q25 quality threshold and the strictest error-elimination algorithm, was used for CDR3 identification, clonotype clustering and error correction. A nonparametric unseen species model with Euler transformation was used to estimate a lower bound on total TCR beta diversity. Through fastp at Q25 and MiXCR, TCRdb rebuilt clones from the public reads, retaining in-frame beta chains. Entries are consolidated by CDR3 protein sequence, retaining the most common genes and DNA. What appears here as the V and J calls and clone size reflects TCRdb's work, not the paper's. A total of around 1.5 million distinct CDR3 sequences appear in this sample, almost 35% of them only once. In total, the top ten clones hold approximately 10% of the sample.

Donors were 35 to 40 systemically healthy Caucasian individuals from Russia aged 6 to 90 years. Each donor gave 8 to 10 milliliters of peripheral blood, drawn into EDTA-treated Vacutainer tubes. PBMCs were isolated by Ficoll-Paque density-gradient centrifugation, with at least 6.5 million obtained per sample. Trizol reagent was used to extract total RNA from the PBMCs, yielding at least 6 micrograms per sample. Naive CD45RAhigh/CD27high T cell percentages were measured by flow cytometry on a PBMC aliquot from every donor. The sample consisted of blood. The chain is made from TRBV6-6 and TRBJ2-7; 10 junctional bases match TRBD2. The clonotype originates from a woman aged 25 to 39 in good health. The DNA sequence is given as TGTGCCAGCAGGGGGACTAGCGAGACCTACGAGCAGTACTTC. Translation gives CASRGTSETYEQYF.